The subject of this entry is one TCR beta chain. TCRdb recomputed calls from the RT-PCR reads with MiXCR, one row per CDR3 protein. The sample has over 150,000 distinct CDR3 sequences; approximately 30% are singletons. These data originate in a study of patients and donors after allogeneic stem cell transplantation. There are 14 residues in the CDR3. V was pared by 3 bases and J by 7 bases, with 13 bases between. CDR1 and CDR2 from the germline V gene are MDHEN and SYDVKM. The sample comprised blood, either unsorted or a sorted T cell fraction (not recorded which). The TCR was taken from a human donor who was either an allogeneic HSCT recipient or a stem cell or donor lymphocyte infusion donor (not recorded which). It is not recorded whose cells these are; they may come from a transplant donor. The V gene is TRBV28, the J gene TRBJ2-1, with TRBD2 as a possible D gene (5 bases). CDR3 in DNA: TGTGCCAGCAGTTTCTTACTAGGCCCGAATGAGCAGTTCTTC. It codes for CASSFLLGPNEQFF.